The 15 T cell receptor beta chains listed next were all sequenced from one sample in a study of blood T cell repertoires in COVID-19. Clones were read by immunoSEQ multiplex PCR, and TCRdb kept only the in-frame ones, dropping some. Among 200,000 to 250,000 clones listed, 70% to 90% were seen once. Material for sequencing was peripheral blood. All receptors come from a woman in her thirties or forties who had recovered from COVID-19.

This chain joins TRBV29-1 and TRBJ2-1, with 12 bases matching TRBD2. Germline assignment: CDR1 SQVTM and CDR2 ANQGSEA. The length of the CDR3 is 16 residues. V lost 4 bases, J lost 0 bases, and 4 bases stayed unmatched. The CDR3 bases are TGCAGCGTTGCGACTAGCGGGGGCTTCTCCTACAATGAGCAGTTCTTC. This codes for CSVATSGGFSYNEQFF.

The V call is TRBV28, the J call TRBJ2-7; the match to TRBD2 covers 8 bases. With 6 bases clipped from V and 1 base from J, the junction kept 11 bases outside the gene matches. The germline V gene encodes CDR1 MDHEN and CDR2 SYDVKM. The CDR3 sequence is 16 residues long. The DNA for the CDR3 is TGTGCCAGCAGCCCTGGCGGACTAGCTATATCCTACGAGCAGTACTTC. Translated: CASSPGGLAISYEQYF.

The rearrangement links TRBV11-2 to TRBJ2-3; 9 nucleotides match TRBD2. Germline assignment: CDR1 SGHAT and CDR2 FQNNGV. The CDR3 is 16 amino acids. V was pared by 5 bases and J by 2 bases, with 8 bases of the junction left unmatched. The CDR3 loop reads CASSAVTSGATDTQYF. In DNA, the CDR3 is TGTGCCAGCAGCGCAGTGACTAGCGGTGCCACAGATACGCAGTATTTT.

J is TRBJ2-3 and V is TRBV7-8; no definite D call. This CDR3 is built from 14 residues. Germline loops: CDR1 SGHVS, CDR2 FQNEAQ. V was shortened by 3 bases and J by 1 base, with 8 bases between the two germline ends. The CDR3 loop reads CASSFIIGTDTQYF. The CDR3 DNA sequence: TGTGCCAGCAGCTTTATCATAGGCACAGATACGCAGTATTTT.

The CDR3 DNA reads TGTGCCAGCTCGGCCCGAGCACAGGGGGCGACCACCGAGGGGCTGTTTTTT. Translating gives CASSARAQGATTEGLFF. The rearrangement uses TRBV27 and TRBJ1-4; 9 positions agree with TRBD1. Trimming at V came to 8 bases and at J to 14 bases, leaving 24 bases not matched to a gene. Germline values: CDR1 MNHEY, CDR2 SMNVEV (reference sequence). This CDR3 has 17 residues.

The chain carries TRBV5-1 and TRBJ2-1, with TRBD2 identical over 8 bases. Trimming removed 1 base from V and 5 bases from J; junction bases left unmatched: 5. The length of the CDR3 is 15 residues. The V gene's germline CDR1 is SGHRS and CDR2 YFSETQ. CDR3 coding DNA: TGCGCCAGCAGCTTGTCGGCGGGGGGAAACAATGAGCAGTTCTTC. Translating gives CASSLSAGGNNEQFF. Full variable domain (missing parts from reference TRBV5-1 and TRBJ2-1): KAGVTQTPRYLIKTRGQQVTLSCSPISGHRSVSWYQQTPGQGLQFLFEYFSETQRNKGNFPGRFSGRQFSNSRSEMNVSTLELGDSALYLCASSLSAGGNNEQFFGPGTRLTVL.

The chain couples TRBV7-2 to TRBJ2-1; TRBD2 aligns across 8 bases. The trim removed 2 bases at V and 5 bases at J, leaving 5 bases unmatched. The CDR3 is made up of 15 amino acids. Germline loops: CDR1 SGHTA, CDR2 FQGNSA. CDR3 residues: CASSLLAGGNNEQFF. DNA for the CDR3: TGTGCCAGCAGCTTATTGGCGGGAGGCAACAATGAGCAGTTCTTC.

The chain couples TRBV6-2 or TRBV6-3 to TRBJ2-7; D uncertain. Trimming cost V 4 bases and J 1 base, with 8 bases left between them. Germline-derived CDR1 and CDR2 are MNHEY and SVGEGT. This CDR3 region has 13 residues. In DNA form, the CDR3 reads TGTGCCAGCAGTTTCGAGGAGTCCTACGAGCAGTACTTC. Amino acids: CASSFEESYEQYF.

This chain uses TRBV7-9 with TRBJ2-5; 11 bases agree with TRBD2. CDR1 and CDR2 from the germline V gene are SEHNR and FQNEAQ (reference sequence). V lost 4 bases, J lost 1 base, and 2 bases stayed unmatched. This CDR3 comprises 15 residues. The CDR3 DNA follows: TGTGCCAGCAGCTCTGGACTAGCGGGCCAAGAGACCCAGTACTTC. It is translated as CASSSGLAGQETQYF.

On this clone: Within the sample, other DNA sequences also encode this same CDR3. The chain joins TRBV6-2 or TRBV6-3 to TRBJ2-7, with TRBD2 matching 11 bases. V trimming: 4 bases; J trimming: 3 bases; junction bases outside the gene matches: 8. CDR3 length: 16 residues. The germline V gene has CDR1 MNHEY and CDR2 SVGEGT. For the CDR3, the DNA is TGTGCCAGCAGTTTAACTAGCGGGAGAGCTAGCTACGAGCAGTACTTC. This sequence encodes CASSLTSGRASYEQYF.

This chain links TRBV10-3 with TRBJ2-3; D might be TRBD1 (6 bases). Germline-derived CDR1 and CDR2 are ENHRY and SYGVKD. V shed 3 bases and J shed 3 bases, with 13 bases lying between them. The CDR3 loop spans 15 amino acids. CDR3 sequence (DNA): TGTGCCATCAGTGACAAAGGGGGTGAGACAGATACGCAGTATTTT. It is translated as CAISDKGGETDTQYF.

The CDR3 sequence is CASNTRGQSYGYTF. DNA for the CDR3: TGTGCCAGTAATACGAGGGGGCAGTCCTATGGCTACACCTTC. The chain combines TRBV19 with TRBJ1-2, with 7 bases lining up with TRBD1. This CDR3 has 14 residues. V trimming: 7 bases; J trimming: 4 bases; junction bases outside the gene matches: 9. CDR1 LNHDA and CDR2 SQIVND come from the germline V gene (reference sequence). The whole variable domain, filled in from reference TRBV19 and TRBJ1-2, reads DGGITQSPKYLFRKEGQNVTLSCEQNLNHDAMYWYRQDPGQGLRLIYYSQIVNDFQKGDIAEGYSVSREKKESFPLTVTSAQKNPTAFYLCASNTRGQSYGYTFGSGTRLTVV.

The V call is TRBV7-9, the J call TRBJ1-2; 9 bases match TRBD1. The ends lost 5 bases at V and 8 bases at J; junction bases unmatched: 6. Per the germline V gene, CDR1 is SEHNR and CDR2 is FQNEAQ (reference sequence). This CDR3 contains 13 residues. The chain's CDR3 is CASSPGQGQGYTF. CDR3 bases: TGTGCCAGCAGCCCAGGACAGGGGCAGGGCTACACCTTC. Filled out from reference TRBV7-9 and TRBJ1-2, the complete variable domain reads DTGVSQNPRHKITKRGQNVTFRCDPISEHNRLYWYRQTLGQGPEFLTYFQNEAQLEKSRLLSDRFSAERPKGSFSTLEIQRTEQGDSAMYLCASSPGQGQGYTFGSGTRLTVV.

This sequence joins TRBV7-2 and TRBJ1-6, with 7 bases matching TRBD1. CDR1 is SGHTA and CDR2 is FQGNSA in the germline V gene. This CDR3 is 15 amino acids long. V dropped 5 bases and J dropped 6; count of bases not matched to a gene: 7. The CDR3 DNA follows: TGTGCCAGCAGCCTAACCGGACAGGTTAATTCACCCCTCCACTTT. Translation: CASSLTGQVNSPLHF.

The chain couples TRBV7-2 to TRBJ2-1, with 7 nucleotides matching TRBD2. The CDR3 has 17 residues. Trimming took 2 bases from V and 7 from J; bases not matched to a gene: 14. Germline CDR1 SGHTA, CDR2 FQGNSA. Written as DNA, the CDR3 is TGTGCCAGCAGCTTATCAGCCGGGACGGGGGGACTAAATGAGCAGTTCTTC. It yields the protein CASSLSAGTGGLNEQFF.